This T cell receptor (beta chain) comes out of a study of Ad26.COV2.S vaccination and SARS-CoV-2 variants. Study details: Recipients of Ad26.COV2.S got it intramuscularly, once or twice 56 days apart. Study-wide results and limits: Possibly, TCR breadth and depth analyses underestimated total T cell responses.

Treatment specified: some 20 received Ad26.COV2.S at low or high dose, single or two shots; roughly 5 received placebo; per-sample allocation not given. Repertoires come from day 63 after the first vaccine or placebo injection. Within Boston, the person who donated was an adult of 18-55 years. Trimming took off 4 bases at V and 8 bases at J, with 15 bases between the two ends. The CDR3 is made up of 14 amino acids. Germline loops: CDR1 SGHRS, CDR2 YFSETQ. Sequencing was performed with immunoSEQ multiplex PCR; in TCRdb, only in-frame clones are kept and a portion is missing. The sample has about 440,000 clones; 90% are singletons. On this clone itself: Its antigen is not known.

The chain uses TRBV5-1 and TRBJ1-4; TRBD1 is a possible D gene (6 bases). This TCR was recovered from a person between 18 and 59 years old who received the Ad26.COV2.S COVID-19 vaccine or a placebo. The material was peripheral blood, obtained in a trial of Ad26.COV2.S vaccine versus placebo. CDR3 nucleotide sequence: TGCGCCAGCAGCGAGTGGGGGGCAGGGGAAAAACTGTTTTTT. Its translation: CASSEWGAGEKLFF.